This TCR beta chain was sequenced during a study of regulatory T cells in long-lasting Graves disease. About this clonotype itself: The antigen is not known.

Germline V gives CDR1 LNHDA, CDR2 SQIVND (reference sequence). V shed 2 bases and J shed 0 bases, with 11 bases lying between them. The length of the CDR3 is 15 residues. Points from the study as a whole: Newly diagnosed Graves' patients exceeded persistent ones in TCR diversity.

The authors built TCR beta libraries using iRepertoire HTBI primers and Arm-PCR of CDR3 regions. TCRdb independently ran MiXCR on the multiplex PCR reads; one entry per CDR3 protein. The sample holds 300,000 to 400,000 distinct CDR3 sequences, around 17% seen once. Described time point: newly diagnosed GD, antithyroid drugs for less than 3 months. From RNA extracted from PBMCs, the TCR library was made. These data also formed part of another study, on T cells in Graves' hyperthyroidism and ophthalmopathy. That report notes: Researchers ran a first-round RT-PCR on the TCR CDR3 using the HTBI primer set. Ophthalmopathy, which appeared later, was predicted by the model a median approximately 6.7 months before onset.

The TCR sequence derives from a man aged 35-49 years with Graves disease. The sequenced sample was peripheral blood mononuclear cells (PBMCs), obtained at new diagnosis, from a patient treated with antithyroid drugs. The genes are TRBV19 and TRBJ2-7, with D tentatively TRBD1 or TRBD2 (5 bases each). The CDR3 region has the DNA TGTGCCAGTAGTATAATGCCAGGGAGCTCCTACGAGCAGTACTTC. Its translation: CASSIMPGSSYEQYF.